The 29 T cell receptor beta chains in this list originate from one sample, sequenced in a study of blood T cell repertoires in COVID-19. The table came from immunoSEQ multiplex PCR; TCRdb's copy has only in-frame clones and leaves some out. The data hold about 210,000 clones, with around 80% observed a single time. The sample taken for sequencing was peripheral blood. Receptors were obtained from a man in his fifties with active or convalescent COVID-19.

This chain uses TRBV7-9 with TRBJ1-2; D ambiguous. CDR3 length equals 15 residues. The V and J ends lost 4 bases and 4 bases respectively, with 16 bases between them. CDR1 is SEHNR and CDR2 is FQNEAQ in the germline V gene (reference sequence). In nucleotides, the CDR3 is TGTGCCAGCAGCTCGACCCCTGACACGCTCTATGGCTACACCTTC. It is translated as CASSSTPDTLYGYTF.

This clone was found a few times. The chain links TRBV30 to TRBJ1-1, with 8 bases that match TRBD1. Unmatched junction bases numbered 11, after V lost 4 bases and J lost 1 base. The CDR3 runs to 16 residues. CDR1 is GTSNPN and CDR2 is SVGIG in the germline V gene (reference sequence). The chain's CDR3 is CAWTGQGVGRNTEAFF. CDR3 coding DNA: TGTGCCTGGACTGGACAGGGCGTAGGTCGGAACACTGAAGCTTTCTTT. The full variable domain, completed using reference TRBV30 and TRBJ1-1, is SQTIHQWPATLVQPVGSPLSLECTVEGTSNPNLYWYRQAAGRGLQLLFYSVGIGQISSEVPQNLSASRPQDRQFILSSKKLLLSDSGFYLCAWTGQGVGRNTEAFFGQGTRLTVV.

The CDR3 loop reads CASSPQEGAAFF. CDR3 sequence (DNA): TGTGCCAGCTCACCACAAGAGGGGGCGGCTTTCTTT. J is TRBJ1-1 and V is TRBV18; 7 nucleotides line up with TRBD1. The CDR3 covers 12 residues. The V gene's germline CDR1 is KGHSH and CDR2 LQKENI. The V and J ends lost 1 base and 11 bases, in that order; junction bases with no gene match: 4.

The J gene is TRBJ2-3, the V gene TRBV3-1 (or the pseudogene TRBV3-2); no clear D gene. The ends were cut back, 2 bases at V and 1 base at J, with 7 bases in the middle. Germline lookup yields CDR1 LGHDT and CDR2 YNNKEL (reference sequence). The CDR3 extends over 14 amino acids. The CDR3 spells CASSQTRRTDTQYF. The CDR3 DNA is TGTGCCAGCAGCCAAACGCGGCGCACAGATACGCAGTATTTT.

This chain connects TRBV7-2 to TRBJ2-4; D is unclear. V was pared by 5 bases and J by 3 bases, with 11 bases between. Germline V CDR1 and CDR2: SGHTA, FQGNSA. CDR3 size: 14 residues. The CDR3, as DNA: TGTGCCAGCAGCCCCGGGTTAGGCAAAAACATTCAGTACTTC. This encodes CASSPGLGKNIQYF.

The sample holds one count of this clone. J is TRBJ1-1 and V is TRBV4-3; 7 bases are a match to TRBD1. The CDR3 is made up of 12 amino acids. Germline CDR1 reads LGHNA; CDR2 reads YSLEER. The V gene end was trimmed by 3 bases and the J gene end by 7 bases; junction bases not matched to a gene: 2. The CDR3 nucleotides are TGCGCCAGCAGCCAGGGGACAGTTGAAGCTTTCTTT. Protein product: CASSQGTVEAFF.

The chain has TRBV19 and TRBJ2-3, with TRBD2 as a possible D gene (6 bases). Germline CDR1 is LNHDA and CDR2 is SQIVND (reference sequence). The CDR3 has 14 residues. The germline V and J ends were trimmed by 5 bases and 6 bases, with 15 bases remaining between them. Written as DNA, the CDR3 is TGTGCCAGTAGTCCGGGGGTAGTAACGGATACGCAGTATTTT. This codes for CASSPGVVTDTQYF.

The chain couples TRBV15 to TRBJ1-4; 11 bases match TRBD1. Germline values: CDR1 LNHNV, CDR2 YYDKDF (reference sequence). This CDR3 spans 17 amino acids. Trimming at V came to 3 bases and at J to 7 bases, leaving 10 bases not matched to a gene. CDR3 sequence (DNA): TGTGCCACCAGCAGTGGACAGGGGGCGAGGAAAGGTGAAAAACTGTTTTTT. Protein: CATSSGQGARKGEKLFF.

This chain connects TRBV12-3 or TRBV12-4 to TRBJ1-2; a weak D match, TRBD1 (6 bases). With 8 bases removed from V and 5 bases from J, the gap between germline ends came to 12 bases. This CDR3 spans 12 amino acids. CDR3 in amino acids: CASRRQVYGYTF. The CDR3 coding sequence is TGTGCCAGCCGGCGACAGGTTTATGGCTACACCTTC.

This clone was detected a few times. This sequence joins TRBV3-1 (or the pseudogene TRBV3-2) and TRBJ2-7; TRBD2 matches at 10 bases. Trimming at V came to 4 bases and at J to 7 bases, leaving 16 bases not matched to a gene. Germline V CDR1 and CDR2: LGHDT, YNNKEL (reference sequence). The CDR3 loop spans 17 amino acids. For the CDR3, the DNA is TGTGCCAGCAGCCCATCTGGTCTAGCGGGAGAGACGAAAGAGCAGTACTTC. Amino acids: CASSPSGLAGETKEQYF.

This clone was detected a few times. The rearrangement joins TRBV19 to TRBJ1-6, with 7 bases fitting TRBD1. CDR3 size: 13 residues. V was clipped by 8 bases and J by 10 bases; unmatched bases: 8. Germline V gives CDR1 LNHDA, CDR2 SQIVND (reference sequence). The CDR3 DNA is TGTGCCAGTGCGGACAGGTCCGGGTCACCCCTCCACTTT. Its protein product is CASADRSGSPLHF.

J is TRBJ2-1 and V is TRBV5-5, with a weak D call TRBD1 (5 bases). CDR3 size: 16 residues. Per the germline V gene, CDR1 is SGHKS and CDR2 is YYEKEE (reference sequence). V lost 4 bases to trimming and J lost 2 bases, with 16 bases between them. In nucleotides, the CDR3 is TGTGCCAGCAGCCGCCAGGGTCCTACCCCCTACAATGAGCAGTTCTTC. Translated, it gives CASSRQGPTPYNEQFF.

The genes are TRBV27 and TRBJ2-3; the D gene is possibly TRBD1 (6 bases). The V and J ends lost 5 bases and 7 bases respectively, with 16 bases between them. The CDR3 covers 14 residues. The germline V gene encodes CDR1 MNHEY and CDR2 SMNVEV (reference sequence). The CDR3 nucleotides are TGTGCCAGCAGTCCTCACAGGGTTGCGAATACGCAGTATTTT. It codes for CASSPHRVANTQYF.

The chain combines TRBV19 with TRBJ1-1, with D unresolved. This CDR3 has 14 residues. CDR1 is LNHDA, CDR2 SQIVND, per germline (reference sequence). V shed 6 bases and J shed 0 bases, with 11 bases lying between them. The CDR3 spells CASSQASLNTEAFF. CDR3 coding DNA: TGTGCCAGTAGCCAGGCCAGCTTGAACACTGAAGCTTTCTTT.

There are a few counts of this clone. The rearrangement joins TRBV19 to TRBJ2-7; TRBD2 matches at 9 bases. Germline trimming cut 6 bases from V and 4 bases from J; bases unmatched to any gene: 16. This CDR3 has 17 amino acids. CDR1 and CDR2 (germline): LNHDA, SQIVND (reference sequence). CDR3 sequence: CASRGSSGATWGYEQYF. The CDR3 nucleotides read TGTGCCAGTAGGGGATCTAGCGGGGCCACTTGGGGGTACGAGCAGTACTTC. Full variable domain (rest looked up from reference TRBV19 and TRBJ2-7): DGGITQSPKYLFRKEGQNVTLSCEQNLNHDAMYWYRQDPGQGLRLIYYSQIVNDFQKGDIAEGYSVSREKKESFPLTVTSAQKNPTAFYLCASRGSSGATWGYEQYFGPGTRLTVT.

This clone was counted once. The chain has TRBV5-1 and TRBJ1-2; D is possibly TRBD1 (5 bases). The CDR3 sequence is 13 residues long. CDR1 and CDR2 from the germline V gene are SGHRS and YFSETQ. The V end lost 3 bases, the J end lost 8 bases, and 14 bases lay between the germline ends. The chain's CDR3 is CASSSDWRGGYTF. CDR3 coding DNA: TGCGCCAGCAGCTCCGATTGGAGGGGCGGCTACACCTTC.

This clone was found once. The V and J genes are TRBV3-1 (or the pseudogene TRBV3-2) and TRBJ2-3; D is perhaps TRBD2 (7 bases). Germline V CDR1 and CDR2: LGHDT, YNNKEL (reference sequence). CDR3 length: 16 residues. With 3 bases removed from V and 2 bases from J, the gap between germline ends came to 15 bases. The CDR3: CASSQRGGASTDTQYF. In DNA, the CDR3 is TGTGCCAGCAGCCAGAGGGGGGGGGCCTCCACAGATACGCAGTATTTT.

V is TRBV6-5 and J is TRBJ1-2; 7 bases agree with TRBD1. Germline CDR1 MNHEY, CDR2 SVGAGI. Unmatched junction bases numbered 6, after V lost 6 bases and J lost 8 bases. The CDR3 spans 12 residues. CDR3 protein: CASSRTGGGYTF. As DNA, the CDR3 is TGTGCCAGCAGCCGGACAGGCGGGGGCTACACCTTC.

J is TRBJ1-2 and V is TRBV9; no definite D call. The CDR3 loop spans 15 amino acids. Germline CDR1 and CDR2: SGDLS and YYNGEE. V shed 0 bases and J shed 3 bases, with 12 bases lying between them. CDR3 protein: CASSVGVEWDYGYTF. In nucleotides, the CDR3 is TGTGCCAGCAGCGTAGGGGTGGAGTGGGACTATGGCTACACCTTC.

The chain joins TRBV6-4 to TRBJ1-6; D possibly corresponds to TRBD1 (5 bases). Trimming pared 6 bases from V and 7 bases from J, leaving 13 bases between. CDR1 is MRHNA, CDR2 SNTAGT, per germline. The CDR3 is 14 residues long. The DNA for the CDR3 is TGTGCCAGCAGGGATGGGGGGGGAAATTCACCCCTCCACTTT. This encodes CASRDGGGNSPLHF.

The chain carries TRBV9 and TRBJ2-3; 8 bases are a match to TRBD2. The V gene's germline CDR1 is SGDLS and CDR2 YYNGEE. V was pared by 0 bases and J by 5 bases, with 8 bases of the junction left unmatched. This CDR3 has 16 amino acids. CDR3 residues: CASSVVAGRGKDTQYF. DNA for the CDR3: TGTGCCAGCAGCGTAGTAGCCGGGAGGGGGAAAGATACGCAGTATTTT. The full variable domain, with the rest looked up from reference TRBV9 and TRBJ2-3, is DSGVTQTPKHLITATGQRVTLRCSPRSGDLSVYWYQQSLDQGLQFLIQYYNGEERAKGNILERFSAQQFPDLHSELNLSSLELGDSALYFCASSVVAGRGKDTQYFGPGTRLTVL.

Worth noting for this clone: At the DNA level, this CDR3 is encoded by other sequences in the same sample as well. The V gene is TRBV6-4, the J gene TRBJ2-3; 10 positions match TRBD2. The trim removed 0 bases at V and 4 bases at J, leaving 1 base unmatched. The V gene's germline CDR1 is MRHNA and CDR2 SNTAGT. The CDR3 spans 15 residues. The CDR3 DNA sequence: TGTGCCAGCAGTGACTCAGCGGGGGGGCCAGATACGCAGTATTTT. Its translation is CASSDSAGGPDTQYF.

The CDR3 region is CASSRSPETQYF. The CDR3 DNA reads TGTGCCAGCAGTCGGTCCCCTGAGACCCAGTACTTC. V usage is TRBV6-5 and J usage is TRBJ2-5; D gene unclear. Trimming took 5 bases from V and 5 from J, leaving 9 bases between them. Germline lookup yields CDR1 MNHEY and CDR2 SVGAGI. The CDR3 contains 12 residues.

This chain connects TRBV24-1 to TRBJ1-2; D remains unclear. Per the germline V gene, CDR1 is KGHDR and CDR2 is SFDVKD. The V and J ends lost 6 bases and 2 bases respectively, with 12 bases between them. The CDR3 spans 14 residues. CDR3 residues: CATSPNRENYGYTF. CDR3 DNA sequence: TGTGCCACCAGTCCTAACCGGGAGAACTATGGCTACACCTTC.

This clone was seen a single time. CDR3 in amino acids: CASIDGTSGYEQYF. In DNA form, the CDR3 reads TGTGCCAGCATCGACGGGACTAGCGGCTACGAGCAGTACTTC. The rearrangement links TRBV28 to TRBJ2-7, with 11 nucleotides matching TRBD2. This CDR3 has 14 amino acids. The germline gives CDR1 MDHEN, CDR2 SYDVKM. The J segment lost 3 bases and the V segment lost 7 bases, leaving 5 bases of the junction unmatched.

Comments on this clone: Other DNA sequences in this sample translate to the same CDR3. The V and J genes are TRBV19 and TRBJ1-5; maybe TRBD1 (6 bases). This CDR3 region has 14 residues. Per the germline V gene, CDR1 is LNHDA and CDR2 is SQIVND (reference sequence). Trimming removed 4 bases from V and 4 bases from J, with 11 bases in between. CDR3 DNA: TGTGCCAGTAGTACAGACAGGAATAATCAGCCCCAGCATTTT. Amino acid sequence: CASSTDRNNQPQHF.

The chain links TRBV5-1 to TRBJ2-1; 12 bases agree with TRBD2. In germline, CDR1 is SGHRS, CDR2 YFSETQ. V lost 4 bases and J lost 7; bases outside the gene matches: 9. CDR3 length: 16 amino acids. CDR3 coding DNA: TGCGCCAGCAGCCCTCCACTAGCGGGGGGCCAAAATGAGCAGTTCTTC. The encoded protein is CASSPPLAGGQNEQFF. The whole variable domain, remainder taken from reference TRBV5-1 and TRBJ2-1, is KAGVTQTPRYLIKTRGQQVTLSCSPISGHRSVSWYQQTPGQGLQFLFEYFSETQRNKGNFPGRFSGRQFSNSRSEMNVSTLELGDSALYLCASSPPLAGGQNEQFFGPGTRLTVL.

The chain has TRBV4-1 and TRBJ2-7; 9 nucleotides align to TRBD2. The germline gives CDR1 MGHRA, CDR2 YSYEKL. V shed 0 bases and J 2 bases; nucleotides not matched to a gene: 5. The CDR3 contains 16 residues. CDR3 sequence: CASSQDPSGRPYEQYF. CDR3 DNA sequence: TGCGCCAGCAGCCAAGATCCAAGCGGGAGGCCCTACGAGCAGTACTTC.

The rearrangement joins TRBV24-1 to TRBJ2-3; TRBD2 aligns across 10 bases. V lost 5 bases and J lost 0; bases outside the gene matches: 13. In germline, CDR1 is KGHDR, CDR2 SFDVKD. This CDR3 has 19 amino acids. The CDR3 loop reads CATSGWDSSGSQSTDTQYF. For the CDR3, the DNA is TGTGCCACCAGTGGTTGGGACTCTAGCGGGAGCCAGAGCACAGATACGCAGTATTTT.